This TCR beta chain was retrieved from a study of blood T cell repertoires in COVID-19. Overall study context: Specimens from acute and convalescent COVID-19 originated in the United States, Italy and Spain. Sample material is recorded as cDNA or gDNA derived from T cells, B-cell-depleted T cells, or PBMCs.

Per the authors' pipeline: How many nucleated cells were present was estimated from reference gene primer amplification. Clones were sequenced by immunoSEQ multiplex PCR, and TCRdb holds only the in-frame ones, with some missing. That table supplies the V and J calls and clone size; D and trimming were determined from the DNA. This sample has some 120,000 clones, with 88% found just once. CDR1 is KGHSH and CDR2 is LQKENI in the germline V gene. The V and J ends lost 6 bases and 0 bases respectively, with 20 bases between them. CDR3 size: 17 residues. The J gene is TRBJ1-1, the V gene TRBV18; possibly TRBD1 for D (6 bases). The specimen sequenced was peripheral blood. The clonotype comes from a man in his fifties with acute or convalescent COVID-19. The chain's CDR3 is CASSQVLSEGVNTEAFF. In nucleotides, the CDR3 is TGTGCCAGCTCCCAGGTCCTTTCCGAGGGGGTGAACACTGAAGCTTTCTTT.